A single sample is the source of the 20 T cell receptor beta chains below, sequenced in a study of blood T cells in healthy people across ages (dated by TCRdb to between 2014 and 2016). The library relied on 5' RACE. Sequenced on an Illumina HiSeq 2500. A second PCR of about 6 to 12 cycles was run with a J-beta primer mix and a sample-barcoded 5' primer. Using fastp trimming at Q25 and MiXCR clonotype assembly, TCRdb reanalyzed the public sequencing data and kept in-frame beta chains. Each entry merges the rows of one CDR3 protein and shows their most common DNA and genes. This sample is represented by some 900,000 distinct CDR3 sequences; 29% of them were singletons. Around a sixth of the sample goes to the ten largest clones. The sample comprised blood. The receptors were gathered from a woman of 80 years or more in good health.

CDR3 nucleotides: TGCAGTGCCCGGGGCAGACACTACGAGCAGTACTTC. It is translated as CSARGRHYEQYF. J is TRBJ2-7 and V is TRBV20-1; D is tentatively TRBD1 or TRBD2 (5 bases each). CDR1 and CDR2 from the germline V gene are DFQATT and SNEGSKA (reference sequence). The CDR3 is made up of 12 amino acids. With 6 bases removed from V and 3 bases from J, the gap between germline ends came to 12 bases.

This chain joins TRBV11-2 and TRBJ2-7; the D call may be TRBD1 or TRBD2 (5 bases each). The V end was cut by 7 bases, the J end by 0 bases, with 19 bases between. CDR3 length equals 16 residues. Germline V CDR1 and CDR2: SGHAT, FQNNGV. The CDR3 DNA is TGTGCCAGCACCAAAGGGGCTAGCTTGAGCTCCTACGAGCAGTACTTC. Translating gives CASTKGASLSSYEQYF.

This chain connects TRBV2 to TRBJ1-5; D gene unclear. Looked up from germline, CDR1 is SNHLY and CDR2 is FYNNEI. V was cut by 1 base and J by 8 bases, with 6 bases left in between. The CDR3 sequence is 12 residues long. The DNA for the CDR3 is TGTGCCAGCAGTGAAGGACTCAAGCCCCAGCATTTT. Encoded protein: CASSEGLKPQHF. The whole variable domain, filled in from reference TRBV2 and TRBJ1-5, reads EPEVTQTPSHQVTQMGQEVILRCVPISNHLYFYWYRQILGQKVEFLVSFYNNEISEKSEIFDDQFSVERPDGSNFTLKIRSTKLEDSAMYFCASSEGLKPQHFGDGTRLSIL.

This clonotype has at least ten counts. V is TRBV20-1 and J is TRBJ2-1; weak D call: TRBD2 (6 bases). The germline gives CDR1 DFQATT, CDR2 SNEGSKA (reference sequence). The V end was cut by 5 bases, the J end by 0 bases, with 11 bases between. CDR3 length: 14 residues. The CDR3 loop is CSARDWSSYNEQFF. CDR3 bases: TGCAGTGCTCGGGACTGGTCCTCCTACAATGAGCAGTTCTTC.

This clonotype appeared many times. The V and J genes are TRBV9 and TRBJ2-7, with TRBD2 matching 9 bases. CDR3 length equals 13 residues. CDR1 is SGDLS and CDR2 is YYNGEE in the germline V gene. Trimming took 4 bases from V and 4 from J; bases not matched to a gene: 3. CDR3 in DNA: TGTGCCAGCAGCCATAGCGGGGGATACGAGCAGTACTTC. Amino acids: CASSHSGGYEQYF.

Remarks on this clonotype: This may be a read error: a much more frequent sequence differs by one nucleotide. The chain has TRBV12-3 or TRBV12-4 and TRBJ2-3, with 9 bases lining up with TRBD2. Unmatched junction bases numbered 4, after V lost 3 bases and J lost 3 bases. This CDR3 contains 15 residues. The CDR3 region is CASSFQRGETDTQYF. CDR3 sequence (DNA): TGTGCCAGCAGTTTTCAGCGGGGGGAAACAGATACGCAGTATTTT.

This clonotype was recorded at least ten times. CDR3 bases: TGCAGTGCTAGCCTTGTGGGGGGGCAAGGATTGGGTGATGGCTACACCTTC. This codes for CSASLVGGQGLGDGYTF. The chain employs TRBV20-1 and TRBJ1-2; possibly TRBD1 for D (6 bases). Per germline, CDR1 DFQATT and CDR2 SNEGSKA (reference sequence). The CDR3 covers 17 residues. Trimming shortened V by 3 bases and J by 6 bases, and 26 bases separated the two germline ends.

The chain links TRBV5-4 to TRBJ2-3; 15 nucleotides line up with TRBD2. The germline V gene encodes CDR1 SGHNT and CDR2 YYREEE (reference sequence). Trimming took 7 bases from V and 0 from J; bases not matched to a gene: 12. The CDR3 sequence is 19 residues long. In DNA, the CDR3 is TGTGCCAGCGAACCTGGGACTAGCGGGGGGCATCCTAGCACAGATACGCAGTATTTT. Translated, it gives CASEPGTSGGHPSTDTQYF.

This chain uses TRBV6-1 with TRBJ2-4; D possibly corresponds to TRBD2 (5 bases). Germline loops: CDR1 MNHNS, CDR2 SASEGT. The CDR3 totals 13 residues. Trimming removed 2 bases from V and 8 bases from J, with 10 bases in between. CDR3 bases: TGTGCCAGCAGTGAATCGGGGTGGGACATTCAGTACTTC. This gives the protein CASSESGWDIQYF.

This clonotype showed up many times. The CDR3 spells CASSSRTSGGDTQYF. In DNA, the CDR3 is TGTGCCAGCAGTTCTAGGACTAGCGGGGGAGATACGCAGTATTTT. This chain links TRBV7-9 with TRBJ2-3; 13 bases agree with TRBD2. V lost 6 bases, J lost 5 bases, and 5 bases stayed unmatched. The CDR3 is 15 residues long. The germline CDR1 and CDR2 sequences are SEHNR and FQNEAQ (reference sequence).

A few counts support this clonotype. The gene calls are TRBV27 and TRBJ2-1, with TRBD2 matching 7 bases. The germline CDR1 and CDR2 sequences are MNHEY and SMNVEV (reference sequence). This CDR3 spans 13 amino acids. Trimming at V came to 5 bases and at J to 8 bases, leaving 6 bases not matched to a gene. CDR3 sequence: CASSPGLADEQFF. Here the CDR3 DNA reads TGTGCCAGCAGTCCCGGGCTAGCGGATGAGCAGTTCTTC.

About this clonotype itself: It may be a read error: a sequence one base away is much more abundant. This chain links TRBV2 with TRBJ2-5, with D perhaps TRBD2 (5 bases). Trimming removed 6 bases from V and 11 bases from J, with 16 bases in between. Germline V lookup: CDR1 SNHLY, CDR2 FYNNEI. The CDR3 is 12 residues long. DNA for the CDR3: TGTGCCAGCAGGACTATTTTGAATGAGCAGTACTTC. Amino acids: CASRTILNEQYF.

The chain is built from TRBV3-1 and TRBJ1-1, with D unclear. The CDR3 runs to 14 residues. Trimming cost V 1 base and J 1 base, with 7 bases left between them. Germline lookup yields CDR1 LGHDT and CDR2 YNNKEL (reference sequence). CDR3 amino acids: CASSQVVGNTEAFF. Written as DNA, the CDR3 is TGTGCCAGCAGCCAAGTTGTGGGGAACACTGAAGCTTTCTTT.

This clonotype was observed at least ten times. The junction differs from germline at one of its ends, possibly a read error. V and J are TRBV6-6 and TRBJ2-5; 7 nucleotides agree with TRBD1. Per the germline V gene, CDR1 is MNHNY and CDR2 is SVGAGI (reference sequence). The CDR3 contains 16 residues. CDR3 coding DNA: TGTGCCAACAGTTACGAAGGACAGGCCAGAGGAGCGACCCAGTACTTC. Its translation: CANSYEGQARGATQYF.

This clonotype was seen only a few times. This may come from a read error, since a much larger clone is one base off. The chain uses TRBV28 and TRBJ2-3; 8 bases are a match to TRBD2. V was pared by 4 bases and J by 10 bases, with 10 bases of the junction left unmatched. The CDR3 has 14 amino acids. The germline V gene has CDR1 MDHEN and CDR2 SYDVKM. The DNA for the CDR3 is TGTGCCAGCAGTTCCACCGGGACTAGTAAGGCGCAGTATTTT. Encoded protein: CASSSTGTSKAQYF.

This clonotype has a handful of counts. This may come from a read error, since a much larger clone is one base off. The chain couples TRBV12-3 or TRBV12-4 to TRBJ2-3, with D tentatively TRBD2 (5 bases). This CDR3 is built from 14 residues. For the CDR3, the DNA is TGTGCCAGCAGTTTTTCTTCTAGCACAGATGCGCAGTATTTT. It yields the protein CASSFSSSTDAQYF.

To note about this clonotype: This may come from a read error, since a much larger clone is one base off. This chain links TRBV28 with TRBJ1-5, with 7 bases that match TRBD1. Looked up from germline, CDR1 is MDHEN and CDR2 is SYDVKM. The CDR3 is 14 amino acids. Unmatched junction bases numbered 8, after V lost 6 bases and J lost 6 bases. CDR3 nucleotide sequence: TGTGCCAGCAGCGCCGGGACAGCCGTTCAGCCCCAGCATTTT. It specifies CASSAGTAVQPQHF.

Comments on this clonotype: A much more abundant neighbour one base away suggests this may be a read error. This rearrangement joins TRBV20-1 to TRBJ2-1; D unresolved. Germline V gives CDR1 DFQATT, CDR2 SNEGSKA (reference sequence). Trimming shortened V by 1 base and J by 8 bases, and 12 bases separated the two germline ends. CDR3 size: 13 residues. Here the CDR3 DNA reads TGCAGTGCTAGAGGGGAAAAATACGATGAGCAGTTCTTC. Translated: CSARGEKYDEQFF.

This clonotype was found many times. The V gene is TRBV5-4, the J gene TRBJ2-1; unclear D gene. Deletions cut 2 bases from V and 0 bases from J, with 12 bases between. Germline assignment: CDR1 SGHNT and CDR2 YYREEE (reference sequence). The CDR3 runs to 16 residues. The CDR3 sequence: CASSLGSPSSYNEQFF. In DNA form, the CDR3 reads TGTGCCAGCAGCTTAGGCAGCCCCAGCTCCTACAATGAGCAGTTCTTC. The full variable domain, rest sourced from reference TRBV5-4 and TRBJ2-1, is ETGVTQSPTHLIKTRGQQVTLRCSSQSGHNTVSWYQQALGQGPQFIFQYYREEENGRGNFPPRFSGLQFPNYSSELNVNALELDDSALYLCASSLGSPSSYNEQFFGPGTRLTVL.

This chain uses TRBV4-2 with TRBJ1-4; D is perhaps TRBD1 (5 bases). There are 16 residues in the CDR3. The V end was cut by 0 bases, the J end by 5 bases, with 13 bases between. Germline CDR1 reads LGHNA; CDR2 reads YNFKEQ. The chain's CDR3 is CASSQDRAGQNEKLFF. CDR3 nucleotides: TGTGCCAGCAGCCAAGATAGGGCAGGGCAAAATGAAAAACTGTTTTTT.